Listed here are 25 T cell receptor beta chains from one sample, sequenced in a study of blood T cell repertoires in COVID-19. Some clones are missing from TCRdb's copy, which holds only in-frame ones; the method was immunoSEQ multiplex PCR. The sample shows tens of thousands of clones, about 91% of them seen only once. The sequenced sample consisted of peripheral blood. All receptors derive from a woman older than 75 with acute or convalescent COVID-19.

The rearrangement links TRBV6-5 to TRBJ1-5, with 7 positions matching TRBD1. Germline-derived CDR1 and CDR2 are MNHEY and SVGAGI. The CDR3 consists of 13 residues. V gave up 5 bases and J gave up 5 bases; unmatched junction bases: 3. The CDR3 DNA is TGTGCCAGCAGTAAACAGGGGCATCAGCCCCAGCATTTT. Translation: CASSKQGHQPQHF.

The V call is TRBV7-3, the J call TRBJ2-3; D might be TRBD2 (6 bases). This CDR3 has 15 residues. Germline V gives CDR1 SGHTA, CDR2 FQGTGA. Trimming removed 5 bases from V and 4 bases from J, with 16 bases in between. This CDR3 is CASSPLGLASDTQYF. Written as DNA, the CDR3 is TGTGCCAGCAGCCCCCTCGGGCTAGCGTCAGATACGCAGTATTTT. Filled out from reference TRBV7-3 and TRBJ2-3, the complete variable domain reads GAGVSQTPSNKVTEKGKYVELRCDPISGHTALYWYRQSLGQGPEFLIYFQGTGAADDSGLPNDRFFAVRPEGSVSTLKIQRTERGDSAVYLCASSPLGLASDTQYFGPGTRLTVL.

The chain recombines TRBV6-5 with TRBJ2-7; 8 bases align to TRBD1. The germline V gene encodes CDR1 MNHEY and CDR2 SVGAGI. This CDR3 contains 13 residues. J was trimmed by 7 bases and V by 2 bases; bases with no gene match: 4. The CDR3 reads CASSYRQGREQYF. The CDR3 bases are TGTGCCAGCAGTTACCGACAGGGGAGGGAGCAGTACTTC.

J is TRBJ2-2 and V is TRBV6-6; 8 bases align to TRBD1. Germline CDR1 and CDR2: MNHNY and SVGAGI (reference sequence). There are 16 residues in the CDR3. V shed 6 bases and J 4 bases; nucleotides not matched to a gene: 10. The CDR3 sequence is CASSSIGTGPTGELFF. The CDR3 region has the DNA TGTGCCAGCAGCTCTATTGGGACAGGACCCACCGGGGAGCTGTTTTTT.

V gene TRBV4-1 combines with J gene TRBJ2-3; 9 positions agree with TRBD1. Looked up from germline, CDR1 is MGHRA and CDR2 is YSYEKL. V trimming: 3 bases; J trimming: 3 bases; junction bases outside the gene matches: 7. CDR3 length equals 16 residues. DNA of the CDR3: TGCGCCAGCAGCCAGCCCGACAGGGGGGTGACAGATACGCAGTATTTT. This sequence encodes CASSQPDRGVTDTQYF.

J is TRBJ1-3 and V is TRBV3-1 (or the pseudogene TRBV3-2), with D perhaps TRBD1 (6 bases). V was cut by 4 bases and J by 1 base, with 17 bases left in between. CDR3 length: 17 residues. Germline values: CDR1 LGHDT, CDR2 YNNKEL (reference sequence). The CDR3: CASSPTKQGWSGNTIYF. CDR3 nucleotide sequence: TGTGCCAGCAGCCCAACCAAACAGGGATGGTCTGGAAACACCATATATTTT.

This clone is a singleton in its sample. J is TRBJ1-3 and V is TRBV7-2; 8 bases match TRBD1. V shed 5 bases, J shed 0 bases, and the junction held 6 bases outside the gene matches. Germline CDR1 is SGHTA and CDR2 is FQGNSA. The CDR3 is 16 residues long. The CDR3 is CASSILGQGSGNTIYF. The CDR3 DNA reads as TGTGCCAGCAGCATCCTTGGACAGGGCTCTGGAAACACCATATATTTT.

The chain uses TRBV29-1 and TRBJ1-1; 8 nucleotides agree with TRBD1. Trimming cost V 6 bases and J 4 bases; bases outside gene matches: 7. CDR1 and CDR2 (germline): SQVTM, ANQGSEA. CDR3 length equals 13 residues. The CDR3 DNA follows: TGCAGCGTGGACAGGGTTGCGAGCACTGAAGCTTTCTTT. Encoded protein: CSVDRVASTEAFF.

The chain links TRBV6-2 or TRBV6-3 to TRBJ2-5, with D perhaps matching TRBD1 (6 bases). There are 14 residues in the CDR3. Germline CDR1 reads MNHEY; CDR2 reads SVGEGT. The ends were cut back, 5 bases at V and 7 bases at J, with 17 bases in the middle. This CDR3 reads CASSPRGSLGTQYF. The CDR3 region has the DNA TGTGCCAGCAGTCCCAGGGGTTCCCTGGGGACCCAGTACTTC.

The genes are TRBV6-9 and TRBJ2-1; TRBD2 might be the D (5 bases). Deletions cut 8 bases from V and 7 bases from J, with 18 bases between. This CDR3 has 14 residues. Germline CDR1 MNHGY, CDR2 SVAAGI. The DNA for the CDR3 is TGTGCCAGCCCAGAGGGCAGGCCCCTTAATGAGCAGTTCTTC. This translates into CASPEGRPLNEQFF.

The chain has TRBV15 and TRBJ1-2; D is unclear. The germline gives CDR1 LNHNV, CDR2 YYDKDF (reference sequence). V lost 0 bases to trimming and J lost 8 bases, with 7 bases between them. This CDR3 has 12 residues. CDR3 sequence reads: CATSRDRRGYTF. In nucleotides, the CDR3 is TGTGCCACCAGCAGAGATCGCAGAGGCTACACCTTC.

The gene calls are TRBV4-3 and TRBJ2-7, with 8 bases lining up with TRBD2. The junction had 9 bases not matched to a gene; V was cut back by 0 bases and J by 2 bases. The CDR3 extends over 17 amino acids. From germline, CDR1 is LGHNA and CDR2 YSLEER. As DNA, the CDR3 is TGCGCCAGCAGCCAAGATTGGCGGACTAGCTTCGCCTACGAGCAGTACTTC. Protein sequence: CASSQDWRTSFAYEQYF.

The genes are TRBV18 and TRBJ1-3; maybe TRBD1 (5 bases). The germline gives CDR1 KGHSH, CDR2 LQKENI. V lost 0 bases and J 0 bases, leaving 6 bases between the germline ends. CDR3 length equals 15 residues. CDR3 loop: CASSPPGLSGNTIYF. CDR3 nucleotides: TGTGCCAGCTCACCACCGGGACTCTCTGGAAACACCATATATTTT.

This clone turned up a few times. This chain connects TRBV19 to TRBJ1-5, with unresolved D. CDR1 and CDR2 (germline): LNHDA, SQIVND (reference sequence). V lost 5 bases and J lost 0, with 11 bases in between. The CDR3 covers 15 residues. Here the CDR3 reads CASSPTEISNQPQHF. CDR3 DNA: TGTGCCAGTAGTCCTACAGAAATTAGCAATCAGCCCCAGCATTTT.

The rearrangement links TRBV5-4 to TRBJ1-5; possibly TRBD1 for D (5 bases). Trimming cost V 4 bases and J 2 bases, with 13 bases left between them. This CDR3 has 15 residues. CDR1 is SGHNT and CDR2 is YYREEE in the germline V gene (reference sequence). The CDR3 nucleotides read TGTGCCAGCAGCCAGGGAGGTTCGGGCAATCAGCCCCAGCATTTT. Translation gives CASSQGGSGNQPQHF.

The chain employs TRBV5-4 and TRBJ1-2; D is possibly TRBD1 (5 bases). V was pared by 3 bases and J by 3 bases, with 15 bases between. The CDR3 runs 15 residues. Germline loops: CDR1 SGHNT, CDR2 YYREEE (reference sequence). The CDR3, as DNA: TGTGCCAGCAGCTCGATACGGACACAATACTATGGCTACACCTTC. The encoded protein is CASSSIRTQYYGYTF.

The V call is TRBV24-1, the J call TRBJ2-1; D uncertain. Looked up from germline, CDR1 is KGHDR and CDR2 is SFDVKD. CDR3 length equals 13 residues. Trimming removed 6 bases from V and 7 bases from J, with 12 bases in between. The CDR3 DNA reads TGTGCCACCAGTTCGGAGTACGGGAATGAGCAGTTCTTC. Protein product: CATSSEYGNEQFF.

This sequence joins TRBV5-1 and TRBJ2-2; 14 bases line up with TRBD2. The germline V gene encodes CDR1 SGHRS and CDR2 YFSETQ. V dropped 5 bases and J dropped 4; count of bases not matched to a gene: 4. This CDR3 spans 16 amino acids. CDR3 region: CASRTSGGASTGELFF. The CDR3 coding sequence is TGCGCCAGCAGGACTAGCGGGGGGGCCAGCACCGGGGAGCTGTTTTTT.

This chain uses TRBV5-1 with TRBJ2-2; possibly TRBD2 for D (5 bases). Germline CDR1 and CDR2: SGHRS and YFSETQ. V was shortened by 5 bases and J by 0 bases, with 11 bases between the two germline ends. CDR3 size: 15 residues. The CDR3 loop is CASRRTFANTGELFF. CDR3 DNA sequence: TGCGCCAGCAGAAGGACTTTCGCGAACACCGGGGAGCTGTTTTTT.

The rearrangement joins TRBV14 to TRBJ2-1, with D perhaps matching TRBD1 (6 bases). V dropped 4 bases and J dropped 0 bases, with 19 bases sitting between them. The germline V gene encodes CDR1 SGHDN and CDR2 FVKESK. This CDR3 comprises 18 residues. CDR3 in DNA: TGTGCCAGCAGCCGCCGTAGCACAGGGACGAGCTCCTACAATGAGCAGTTCTTC. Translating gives CASSRRSTGTSSYNEQFF.

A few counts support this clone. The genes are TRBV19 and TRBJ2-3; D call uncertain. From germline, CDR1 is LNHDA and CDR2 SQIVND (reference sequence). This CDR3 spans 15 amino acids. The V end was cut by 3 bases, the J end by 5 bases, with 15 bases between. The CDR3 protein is CASSMMSRIVDTQYF. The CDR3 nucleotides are TGTGCCAGTAGTATGATGTCGAGAATAGTAGATACGCAGTATTTT.

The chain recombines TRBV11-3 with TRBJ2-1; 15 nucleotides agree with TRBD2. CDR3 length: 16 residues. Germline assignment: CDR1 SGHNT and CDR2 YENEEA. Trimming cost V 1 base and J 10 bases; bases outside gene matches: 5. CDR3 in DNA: TGTGCCAGCAGCTTAGGGACTAGCGGGAGGGCCGTAGAGCAGTTCTTC. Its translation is CASSLGTSGRAVEQFF.

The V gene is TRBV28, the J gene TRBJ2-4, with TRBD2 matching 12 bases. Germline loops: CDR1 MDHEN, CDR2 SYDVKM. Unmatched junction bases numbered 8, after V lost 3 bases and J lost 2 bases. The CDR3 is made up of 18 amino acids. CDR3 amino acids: CASSFASGRADPKNIQYF. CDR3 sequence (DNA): TGTGCCAGCAGTTTTGCTAGCGGGAGGGCGGATCCCAAAAACATTCAGTACTTC. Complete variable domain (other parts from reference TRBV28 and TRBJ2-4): DVKVTQSSRYLVKRTGEKVFLECVQDMDHENMFWYRQDPGLGLRLIYFSYDVKMKEKGDIPEGYSVSREKKERFSLILESASTNQTSMYLCASSFASGRADPKNIQYFGAGTRLSVL.

The CDR3 here is CASSLAPGQRYEQYF. The CDR3 DNA sequence: TGCGCCAGCAGCTTGGCCCCGGGACAGCGGTACGAGCAGTACTTC. This chain uses TRBV5-1 with TRBJ2-7, with 7 bases aligning to TRBD1. With 0 bases clipped from V and 4 bases from J, the junction kept 7 bases outside the gene matches. The CDR3 runs 15 residues. CDR1 and CDR2 (germline): SGHRS, YFSETQ.

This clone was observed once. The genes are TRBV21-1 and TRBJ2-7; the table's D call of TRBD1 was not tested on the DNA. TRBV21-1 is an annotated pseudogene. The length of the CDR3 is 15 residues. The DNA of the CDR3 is TGTGCCAGAGGCACGCCGGCAGGGGGATACTACGAGCAGTACTTC. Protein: CARGTPAGGYYEQYF.